This TCR beta chain is drawn from a study of patients and donors after allogeneic stem cell transplantation. This clonotype has more than one count but fewer than ten. TCRdb analysed the RT-PCR reads with MiXCR anew, one entry per CDR3 protein. Of about 960,000 distinct CDR3 sequences listed, more than 15% are singletons. The receptor comes from a human donor who was either an allogeneic HSCT recipient or a stem cell or donor lymphocyte infusion donor (not recorded which). It is not recorded whose cells these are; they may come from a transplant donor. Sample: blood, either unsorted or a sorted T cell fraction (not recorded which).

This chain's CDR3 is CASRQDRRNTIYF. The DNA of the CDR3 is TGTGCCAGCAGACAGGACAGAAGAAACACCATATATTTT. The V and J genes are TRBV6-1 and TRBJ1-3, with D perhaps matching TRBD1 (6 bases). This CDR3 region has 13 residues. The germline V gene encodes CDR1 MNHNS and CDR2 SASEGT. V was clipped by 6 bases and J by 5 bases, with 11 bases between them.